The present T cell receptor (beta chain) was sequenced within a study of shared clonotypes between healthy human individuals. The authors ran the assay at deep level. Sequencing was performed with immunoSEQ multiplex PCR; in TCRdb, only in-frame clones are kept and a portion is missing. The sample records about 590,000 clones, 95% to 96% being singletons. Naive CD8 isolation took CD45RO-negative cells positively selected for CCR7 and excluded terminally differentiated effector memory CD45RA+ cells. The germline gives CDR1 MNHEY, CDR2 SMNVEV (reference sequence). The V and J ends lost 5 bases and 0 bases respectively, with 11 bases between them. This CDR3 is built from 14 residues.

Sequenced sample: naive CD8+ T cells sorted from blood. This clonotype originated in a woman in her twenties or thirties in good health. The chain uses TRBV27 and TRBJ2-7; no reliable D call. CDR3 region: CASSNSPSSYEQYF. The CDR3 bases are TGTGCCAGCAGTAACAGCCCTAGCTCCTACGAGCAGTACTTC.